A selection of T cell receptor beta chains follows, all from one sample in a study of blood T cell repertoires in COVID-19. The data were produced by immunoSEQ multiplex PCR, yet TCRdb's version contains in-frame clones alone and is incomplete. The sample includes about 160,000 clones, more than 80% of them seen just once. The sequencing input was peripheral blood. The receptors here all came from a man between 18 and 29 years old with COVID-19, enrolled during active disease. CDR3s include the opening cysteine and the closing phenylalanine or tryptophan. D genes are given only for firm matches. For some rows the clone size is stated as once, few or many, or as a class when expanded; others skip it.

>TRBD2|TRBJ2-5|-|TRBV27
CASSLGLAGTIGETQYF
TGTGCCAGCAGTTTGGGACTAGCGGGAACGATCGGCGAGACCCAGTACTTC
>TRBD1|TRBJ2-5|-|TRBV28
CASSLDRGPSPETQYF
TGTGCCAGCAGCCTTGACAGGGGGCCTTCCCCAGAGACCCAGTACTTC
>TRBD2|TRBJ2-7|-|TRBV28
CASFSRGLAFEQYF
TGTGCCAGCTTTTCTCGAGGACTAGCGTTCGAGCAGTACTTC
>TRBD1|TRBJ2-3|-|TRBV29-1
CSVGQGEVTQYF
TGCAGCGTTGGACAGGGGGAGGTTACGCAGTATTTT
>TRBD1|TRBJ1-2|few|TRBV5-1
CASSLGTGGSYGYTF
TGCGCCAGCAGCTTGGGGACAGGGGGCTCCTATGGCTACACCTTC
>TRBD2|TRBJ2-7|-|TRBV7-8
CASSLATAWMREGVIYEQYF
TGTGCCAGCAGCTTAGCCACAGCATGGATGCGGGAGGGCGTTATCTACGAGCAGTACTTC
>-|TRBJ2-7|-|TRBV28
CASSQGQPLAEQYF
TGTGCCAGCAGTCAAGGACAGCCTCTCGCCGAGCAGTACTTC
>-|TRBJ1-5|-|TRBV28
CASSHGLRGSNQPQHF
TGTGCCAGCAGCCACGGGCTGCGGGGTAGCAATCAGCCCCAGCATTTT
>-|TRBJ2-4|-|TRBV11-2
CASSPAPTDQNIQYF
TGTGCCAGCAGCCCCGCCCCGACAGACCAAAACATTCAGTACTTC
>TRBD2|TRBJ2-5|-|TRBV5-1
CASSLSGRTSGIGQTQYF
TGCGCCAGCAGCTTGTCCGGTCGGACTAGCGGGATAGGACAGACCCAGTACTTC
>TRBD2|TRBJ2-3|-|TRBV5-1
CASSLVTSGITDTQYF
TGCGCCAGCAGCTTGGTTACTAGCGGGATCACAGATACGCAGTATTTT
>-|TRBJ1-4|-|TRBV30
CAWSVYGPPSEKLLF
TGTGCCTGGAGTGTATATGGCCCGCCGAGCGAAAAACTGCTTTTT
>-|TRBJ1-4|-|TRBV7-9
CASSLVSEKLFF
TGTGCCAGCAGCTTAGTATCTGAAAAACTGTTTTTT
>TRBD1|TRBJ2-3|-|TRBV5-5
CASSLVPGGSTDTQYF
TGTGCCAGCAGCTTGGTCCCAGGGGGCAGCACAGATACGCAGTATTTT
>TRBD1|TRBJ2-5|-|TRBV5-1
CASSLLGTGEETQYF
TGCGCCAGCAGCTTACTCGGGACAGGGGAAGAGACCCAGTACTTC
>-|TRBJ2-7|-|TRBV28
CASSRGLGVYEQYF
TGTGCCAGCAGCAGAGGACTCGGTGTATACGAGCAGTACTTC
>TRBD1|TRBJ1-4|-|TRBV7-6
CASASGLTGGVEGEKLLF
TGTGCCAGCGCAAGCGGCCTAACAGGGGGCGTAGAAGGTGAAAAACTGCTTTTT
>TRBD1|TRBJ1-5|-|TRBV19
CASSAGTGQQPQHF
TGTGCCAGTAGCGCTGGGACAGGGCAGCAGCCCCAGCATTTT
>-|TRBJ2-5|-|TRBV6-5
CASSYGGRETQYF
TGTGCCAGCAGTTATGGGGGCAGGGAGACCCAGTACTTC
>TRBD2|TRBJ2-2|-|TRBV3-1/TRBV3-2
CASRPGLAGGELFF
TGTGCCAGCAGGCCAGGACTAGCGGGAGGGGAGCTGTTTTTT
>-|TRBJ1-6|-|TRBV27
CASSLYRGNSPLHF
TGTGCCAGCAGTTTATACCGGGGGAATTCACCCCTCCACTTT
>TRBD2|TRBJ2-2|-|TRBV28
CASSFGVAGDTGELFF
TGTGCCAGCAGTTTTGGGGTAGCGGGAGACACCGGGGAGCTGTTTTTT
>TRBD2|TRBJ2-7|-|TRBV6-2/TRBV6-3
CASSYRGTSTEQYF
TGTGCCAGCAGTTACCGCGGGACTAGTACCGAGCAGTACTTC
>-|TRBJ1-5|-|TRBV4-1
CASSQVEQGSQPQHF
TGCGCCAGCAGCCAAGTAGAACAGGGCAGTCAGCCCCAGCATTTT
>-|TRBJ1-5|-|TRBV28
CASSRVGQPQHF
TGTGCCAGCAGCAGGGTCGGTCAGCCCCAGCATTTT
>-|TRBJ2-3|few|TRBV5-4
CASSLDGDTQYF
TGTGCCAGCAGCTTGGACGGAGATACGCAGTATTTT
>-|TRBJ2-2|-|TRBV28
CASSVSVLYTGELFF
TGTGCCAGCAGTGTCTCGGTGCTTTACACCGGGGAGCTGTTTTTT
>-|TRBJ2-1|-|TRBV6-6
CASSYSGSGPYNEQFF
TGTGCCAGCAGTTACTCGGGCTCAGGGCCCTACAATGAGCAGTTCTTC
>-|TRBJ1-4|-|TRBV10-3
CAIGGGGPNEKLLF
TGTGCCATCGGGGGTGGAGGGCCCAATGAAAAACTGCTTTTT
>-|TRBJ1-2|-|TRBV9
CASSPNRAHYGYTF
TGTGCCAGCAGCCCCAACAGGGCTCACTATGGCTACACCTTC
>-|TRBJ1-2|once|TRBV7-9
CGGGDYGYTF
TGTGGTGGGGGCGACTATGGCTACACCTTC
>-|TRBJ2-7|-|TRBV27
CASSPGDSYEQYF
TGTGCCAGCAGTCCAGGGGACTCCTACGAGCAGTACTTC
>TRBD1|TRBJ2-7|-|TRBV7-2
CASNSAGQGIYEQYF
TGTGCCAGCAATTCCGCTGGACAGGGTATTTACGAGCAGTACTTC
>-|TRBJ2-3|-|TRBV5-1
CASSQMLAAYTDTQYF
TGCGCCAGCAGCCAAATGTTAGCGGCCTACACAGATACGCAGTATTTT
>TRBD1|TRBJ2-7|-|TRBV27
CASSRTGDEQYF
TGTGCCAGCAGCCGGACAGGGGACGAGCAGTACTTC
>-|TRBJ1-1|-|TRBV10-3
CAISEQGWTEAFF
TGTGCCATCAGTGAACAGGGATGGACTGAAGCTTTCTTT
>-|TRBJ1-5|-|TRBV30
CAWSRDNNQPQHF
TGTGCCTGGAGTCGGGACAACAATCAGCCCCAGCATTTT
>-|TRBJ2-3|once|TRBV4-3
CASSQGQDSHTDTQYF
TGCGCCAGCAGCCAAGGCCAGGACAGCCACACAGATACGCAGTATTTT
>TRBD2|TRBJ2-5|once|TRBV2
CASSDGGGGQETQYF
TGTGCCAGCAGTGACGGCGGGGGGGGCCAAGAGACCCAGTACTTC
>TRBD1|TRBJ2-5|-|TRBV6-5
CAGTVRMGETQYF
TGTGCCGGGACAGTTAGGATGGGAGAGACCCAGTACTTC